Here is one T cell receptor beta chain with its context. The specificity of this receptor is unknown. No base qualities exist here, and no much larger clone lies one base off it. The sample originates from a study of T cell responses to AZD1222 COVID-19 vaccine (TCRdb year 2021). At the level of the whole study: Because spike-specific TCR depth and breadth did not differ between the two schedules, AZD1222 recipients who got a second dose at roughly 4 weeks were pooled with those who got a second dose at roughly 12 weeks. TCR sequencing was performed for fewer than 250 trial participants, of whom roughly 200 were given two doses of AZD1222 and around 25 were given two doses of MenACWY control vaccine. Trial participants were enrolled by age into 18-55, 56-69 and 70-plus year subgroups, with 148, 28 and 57 TCR-sequenced participants respectively. The research as a whole found: Conclusions about previously exposed vaccinees are limited, since just 6 or 7 AZD1222 recipients were seropositive for SARS-CoV-2 at baseline. The whole spike protein was spanned by vaccine-associated CD4 TCRs, and dominant responses were seen in regions 160-218 and 743-854. After two AZD1222 doses, spike-specific TCR breadth and depth were significantly higher than at day 0 and than in MenACWY recipients. Because no day 14 peak-response samples were available, repertoires were characterized only after the peak T cell response. Most participants were white British and females outnumbered males, and the authors suggested that clonal diversity may have been underestimated. Reportedly, almost half of the unique spike-specific TCRs recognized epitopes lying outside the regions that are mutated in the B.1.351 and B.1.1.7 variants. In the small 56-69-year group, the increase in depth fell short of significance, most likely because of low power.

Counted from cysteine to phenylalanine, this CDR3 has 15 amino acids. CDR3 DNA is the only sequence kept; it has 45 bases, read in frame from the first base. Looking up the germline V gene yields CDR1 LGHNA and CDR2 YSLEER. The V and J ends are trimmed by 1 base and 13 bases, leaving 20 bases between them. In the paper's terms, the time point label means: baseline before first vaccination. Vaccinee samples came from UK trials COV001 and COV002, including a single-blind randomized controlled phase 2/3 trial of AZD1222 (ChAdOx1 nCoV-19) in healthy adults. For TCRbeta chain sequencing, PBMC samples from trial participants were taken at day 0 and at day 28 after the second dose. The CDR3 regions of human TCRbeta chains were analyzed by immunosequencing. Per the source publication's procedure: Repertoire TCRs were checked for matches against a reference library of SARS-CoV-2-specific TCRs that had been generated using the MIRA antigen-specificity platform. Breadth was defined as the fraction of unique TCRs that were SARS-CoV-2-associated. Depth was defined as the fraction of total T cells that were SARS-CoV-2-associated. Each spike-specific TCR was assigned to its reactive spike region and to a CD4 or CD8 class using the MIRA data. Log10-transformed breadth and depth values were compared by one-way ANOVA with Sidak's multiple comparisons tests. Not all clones reach the TCRdb copy of this immuneACCESS table, which keeps in-frame sequences only. Checked studies attribute under half of the gap to unresolved V genes and leave the rest unexplained. The D gene and trimming were derived from the DNA, and the V and J assignments and clone size from that table. The sample contains 120,000 to 150,000 clones, almost 90% of them found a single time. The ten top clones hold 3% to 4.5% of the sample.

The source was peripheral blood, collected on day 0 of AZD1222 vaccination. This sequence originates from an adult in good health. The rearrangement combines TRBV4-3 with TRBJ1-3; D gene: possibly TRBD1, on 6 matching bases. The DNA sequence reads TGCGCCAGCAGCCAAGGAAGGGACAAGGGACTTCCGATATATTTT. Its protein reads: CASSQGRDKGLPIYF.